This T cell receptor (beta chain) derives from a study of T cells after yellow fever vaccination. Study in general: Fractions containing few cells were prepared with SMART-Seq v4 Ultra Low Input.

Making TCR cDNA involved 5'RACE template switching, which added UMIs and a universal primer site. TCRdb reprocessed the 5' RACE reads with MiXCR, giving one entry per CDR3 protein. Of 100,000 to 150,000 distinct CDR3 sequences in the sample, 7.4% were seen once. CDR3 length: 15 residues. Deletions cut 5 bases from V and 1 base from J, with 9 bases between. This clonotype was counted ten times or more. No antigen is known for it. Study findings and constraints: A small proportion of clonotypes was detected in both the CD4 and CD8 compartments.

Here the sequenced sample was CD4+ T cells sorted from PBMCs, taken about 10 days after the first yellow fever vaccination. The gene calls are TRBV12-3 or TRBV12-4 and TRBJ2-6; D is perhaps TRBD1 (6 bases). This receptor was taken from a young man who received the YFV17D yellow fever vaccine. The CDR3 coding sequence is TGTGCCAGCAGTCCCAGGGGTTCTGGGGCCAACGTCCTGACTTTC. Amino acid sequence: CASSPRGSGANVLTF.